The entry below describes one TCR beta chain. The data were obtained in a study of T cells in Graves' hyperthyroidism and ophthalmopathy. It was uncontrolled infection, other autoimmune disease, pregnancy or lactation that excluded patients. Amplified TCR beta CDR3 regions came from RNA transcripts. When the TCR CDR3 underwent first-round RT-PCR, the HTBI primer set was used. TCRdb reanalysed the multiplex PCR reads using MiXCR and keeps one entry per CDR3 protein. This table holds fewer than 800,000 distinct CDR3 sequences, roughly 17% found once. Germline CDR1 and CDR2: SGHRS and YFSETQ. The CDR3 has 14 residues. Losses at the gene ends were 4 bases for V and 8 bases for J; bases not matched to a gene: 7.

The TCR originated in a man younger than 30 with Graves' hyperthyroidism. The chain couples TRBV5-1 to TRBJ2-1; 9 nucleotides agree with TRBD1. Input material: blood. The CDR3 nucleotides are TGCGCCAGCAGCACCCGGACAGGGGTTTATGAGCAGTTCTTC. Protein sequence: CASSTRTGVYEQFF.